Listed here are 6 T cell receptor beta chains from one sample, sequenced in a study of T cell responses to AZD1222 COVID-19 vaccine. Generated by immunoSEQ multiplex PCR, the TCRdb table keeps only in-frame clones and is missing some. The sample has approximately 110,000 clones, roughly 87% seen once. The input for sequencing was peripheral blood, taken on day 0 of AZD1222 vaccination. These receptors originate from an adult in good health.

This sequence joins TRBV7-9 and TRBJ2-1; D is unclear. V dropped 5 bases and J dropped 4 bases, with 12 bases sitting between them. The CDR3 spans 14 residues. Germline V gives CDR1 SEHNR, CDR2 FQNEAQ (reference sequence). The CDR3 spells CASSPPDLYNEQFF. CDR3 coding DNA: TGTGCCAGCAGCCCACCGGACCTATACAATGAGCAGTTCTTC.

The chain couples TRBV7-9 to TRBJ2-3, with 7 bases fitting TRBD1. Unmatched junction bases numbered 9, after V lost 3 bases and J lost 6 bases. CDR1 SEHNR and CDR2 FQNEAQ come from the germline V gene (reference sequence). The CDR3 length is 15 residues. The CDR3 protein is CASSFKGQTGDTQYF. In nucleotides, the CDR3 is TGTGCCAGCAGCTTTAAGGGACAGACCGGGGATACGCAGTATTTT.

This clone appeared a single time. The chain recombines TRBV7-9 with TRBJ2-5; 7 nucleotides match TRBD2. The CDR3 has 16 amino acids. Germline values: CDR1 SEHNR, CDR2 FQNEAQ (reference sequence). V trimming: 5 bases; J trimming: 1 base; junction bases outside the gene matches: 10. CDR3 coding DNA: TGTGCCAGCAGCCCGTTCGGGGTAGCGGGCCAAGAGACCCAGTACTTC. This translates into CASSPFGVAGQETQYF.

The chain couples TRBV7-2 to TRBJ2-5; D remains unclear. Germline-derived CDR1 and CDR2 are SGHTA and FQGNSA. Trimming pared 1 base from V and 0 bases from J, leaving 6 bases between. The CDR3 extends over 14 amino acids. The CDR3, as DNA: TGTGCCAGCAGCTTAGTAGACTACCAAGAGACCCAGTACTTC. Amino acids: CASSLVDYQETQYF.

The V gene is TRBV7-9, the J gene TRBJ2-1; 13 bases map to TRBD2. Trimming at V came to 8 bases and at J to 3 bases, leaving 7 bases not matched to a gene. Germline CDR1 SEHNR, CDR2 FQNEAQ (reference sequence). CDR3 length equals 16 residues. CDR3 protein: CASGGTSGINYNEQFF. CDR3 bases: TGTGCCAGCGGCGGGACTAGCGGGATCAACTACAATGAGCAGTTCTTC. Full variable domain (remainder filled in from reference TRBV7-9 and TRBJ2-1): DTGVSQNPRHKITKRGQNVTFRCDPISEHNRLYWYRQTLGQGPEFLTYFQNEAQLEKSRLLSDRFSAERPKGSFSTLEIQRTEQGDSAMYLCASGGTSGINYNEQFFGPGTRLTVL.

The chain uses TRBV27 and TRBJ1-5, with D unclear. The V gene's germline CDR1 is MNHEY and CDR2 SMNVEV (reference sequence). This CDR3 contains 15 residues. The V gene lost 1 base and the J gene lost 1 base, with 8 bases spanning the gap. The CDR3 DNA sequence: TGTGCCAGCAGTTTATTAGGGTTGAGCAATCAGCCCCAGCATTTT. This translates into CASSLLGLSNQPQHF.